This TCR beta chain was captured by sequencing in a study of T cells after yellow fever vaccination. This CDR3 spans 14 amino acids. The V gene's germline CDR1 is SGHTA and CDR2 FQGNSA. With 5 bases clipped from V and 7 bases from J, the junction kept 5 bases outside the gene matches. TCRdb used MiXCR to reprocess the 5' RACE reads, holding one entry per CDR3 protein. Among roughly 30,000 distinct CDR3 sequences listed, 10% were seen once. This clonotype has at least ten counts. This receptor was identified in a man younger than 30 who received the YFV17D yellow fever vaccine. The chain combines TRBV7-2 with TRBJ1-4; 9 bases agree with TRBD1. Sequenced here: PBMCs, either bulk or a sorted T-cell subset (CD4+, CD8+, memory, or dextramer-sorted; not recorded which), sampled roughly 15 days after the first yellow fever vaccination. CDR3 sequence reads: CASSGQGWGEKLFF. As DNA, the CDR3 is TGTGCCAGCAGCGGACAGGGGTGGGGTGAAAAACTGTTTTTT.